A selection of T cell receptor beta chains follows, all from one sample in a study of T cell repertoires in cytomegalovirus infection. TCRdb independently ran MiXCR on the reads; one entry per CDR3 protein. The sample yields about 900,000 distinct CDR3 sequences, less than 35% seen once. These TCRs' antigens remain unknown. Sequences were derived from cultured CD8+ T cells from PBMCs, sampled from culture after CMV antigen stimulation. The receptors were gathered from a human donor in good health (CMV status not recorded). Some clones in this sample may be carry-over from other donors' samples. Each CDR3 is given with its conserved first and last residue. The D gene is left open where the match is weak. A row's size may be missing; if present it is once, few, many or a size class.

cdr3_nt: TGTGCCAGCAGCTTACTGGGGTCCCAGTACTTC; cdr3_aa: CASSLLGSQYF; clone_size: many; j_call: TRBJ2-5; v_call: TRBV7-2; cdr3_length: 11; d_call: NA
cdr3_nt: TGCAGCTTCTTCGCTGGGACGGCTGAAGCTTTCTTT; cdr3_aa: CSFFAGTAEAFF; clone_size: NA; j_call: TRBJ1-1; v_call: TRBV29-1; cdr3_length: 12; d_call: NA
cdr3_nt: TGTGCCAGCAGCCACTCGGCGCAGGGGGCCTACGAGCAGTACTTC; cdr3_aa: CASSHSAQGAYEQYF; clone_size: few; j_call: TRBJ2-7; v_call: TRBV11-2; cdr3_length: 15; d_call: TRBD1
cdr3_nt: TGTGCCAGCAGTGAAGCGCAGGATTTCTATGGCTACACCTTC; cdr3_aa: CASSEAQDFYGYTF; clone_size: many; j_call: TRBJ1-2; v_call: TRBV6-1; cdr3_length: 14; d_call: NA
cdr3_nt: TGTGCCAGCAGCTCCTCCGCCGAGCAGGGAGGCACTGAAGCTTTCTTT; cdr3_aa: CASSSSAEQGGTEAFF; clone_size: NA; j_call: TRBJ1-1; v_call: TRBV7-6; cdr3_length: 16; d_call: NA
cdr3_nt: TGTGCCAGCTCTGACAGATCTCACCAAAAATATTACTCTGGAAACACCATATATTTT; cdr3_aa: CASSDRSHQKYYSGNTIYF; clone_size: few; j_call: TRBJ1-3; v_call: TRBV2; cdr3_length: 19; d_call: NA
cdr3_nt: TGCAGTGCTAGAGACGGGTTCGGGATACACAATGAGCAGTTCTTC; cdr3_aa: CSARDGFGIHNEQFF; clone_size: NA; j_call: TRBJ2-1; v_call: TRBV20-1; cdr3_length: 15; d_call: NA
cdr3_nt: TGTGCCATCAACGGACAGGGGGACAATGAGCAGTTCTTC; cdr3_aa: CAINGQGDNEQFF; clone_size: NA; j_call: TRBJ2-1; v_call: TRBV10-3; cdr3_length: 13; d_call: TRBD1
cdr3_nt: TGCAGCGTTTTTGGCGCGGGGAGCACAGATACGCAGTATTTT; cdr3_aa: CSVFGAGSTDTQYF; clone_size: NA; j_call: TRBJ2-3; v_call: TRBV29-1; cdr3_length: 14; d_call: NA
cdr3_nt: TGTGCCAGCAGTTTCCTCTCAAACAGGGAGGGTGGCTACACCTTC; cdr3_aa: CASSFLSNREGGYTF; clone_size: few; j_call: TRBJ1-2; v_call: TRBV12-3/TRBV12-4; cdr3_length: 15; d_call: NA
cdr3_nt: TGTGCCAGCACTCCGGGACTAGCCACGGATGAGCAGTTCTTC; cdr3_aa: CASTPGLATDEQFF; clone_size: NA; j_call: TRBJ2-1; v_call: TRBV6-8; cdr3_length: 14; d_call: TRBD2
cdr3_nt: TGCGCCAGCAGTGAAGGCTTTAGAGGTCCCGGGGAGCTGTTTTTT; cdr3_aa: CASSEGFRGPGELFF; clone_size: NA; j_call: TRBJ2-2; v_call: TRBV10-2; cdr3_length: 15; d_call: NA
cdr3_nt: TGTGCCAGTTCTTCGGTAAACCTTAACTATGGCTACACCTTC; cdr3_aa: CASSSVNLNYGYTF; clone_size: NA; j_call: TRBJ1-2; v_call: TRBV6-6; cdr3_length: 14; d_call: NA
cdr3_nt: TGTGCCAGCAGCTCCTACAGGAAAGCTGAAAAACTGTTTTTT; cdr3_aa: CASSSYRKAEKLFF; clone_size: NA; j_call: TRBJ1-4; v_call: TRBV7-6; cdr3_length: 14; d_call: NA
cdr3_nt: TGCGCCAGCAGCTCTTGGACGGAAGAGAGAACCTATGGCTACACCTTC; cdr3_aa: CASSSWTEERTYGYTF; clone_size: NA; j_call: TRBJ1-2; v_call: TRBV5-1; cdr3_length: 16; d_call: NA
cdr3_nt: TGCAGTGCTAGAGGGTGGCAGGGGCGTCGGGAAACTGAAGCTTTCTTT; cdr3_aa: CSARGWQGRRETEAFF; clone_size: few; j_call: TRBJ1-1; v_call: TRBV20-1; cdr3_length: 16; d_call: NA
cdr3_nt: TGTGCCAGTAGTTTTCCGACTAGCGGGGGGACTAGCTCCTACAATGAGCAGTTCTTC; cdr3_aa: CASSFPTSGGTSSYNEQFF; clone_size: NA; j_call: TRBJ2-1; v_call: TRBV19; cdr3_length: 19; d_call: TRBD2
cdr3_nt: TGCGCCAGCAGCTTGCGCAACGGTGAGCAGTTCTTC; cdr3_aa: CASSLRNGEQFF; clone_size: few; j_call: TRBJ2-1; v_call: TRBV5-1; cdr3_length: 12; d_call: NA
cdr3_nt: TGTGCCAGCAGTGAGAGAGTTACTCCGAACACTGAAGCTTTCTTT; cdr3_aa: CASSERVTPNTEAFF; clone_size: once; j_call: TRBJ1-1; v_call: TRBV2; cdr3_length: 15; d_call: NA
cdr3_nt: TGTGCCAGCGGAGGGAAGGGAGGCACTGAAGCTTTCTTT; cdr3_aa: CASGGKGGTEAFF; clone_size: NA; j_call: TRBJ1-1; v_call: TRBV27; cdr3_length: 13; d_call: NA
cdr3_nt: TGTGCCAGTAGTCCTCAGGGGAAAAGCAATCAGCCCCAGCATTTT; cdr3_aa: CASSPQGKSNQPQHF; clone_size: few; j_call: TRBJ1-5; v_call: TRBV19; cdr3_length: 15; d_call: NA
cdr3_nt: TGCAGTGCTGGGACGAGGGGACAGATCTACACTGAAGCTTTCTTT; cdr3_aa: CSAGTRGQIYTEAFF; clone_size: NA; j_call: TRBJ1-1; v_call: TRBV20-1; cdr3_length: 15; d_call: TRBD1
cdr3_nt: TGTGCCAGCACCGGACGGCGAAAAACCTACGAGCAGTACTTC; cdr3_aa: CASTGRRKTYEQYF; clone_size: few; j_call: TRBJ2-7; v_call: TRBV5-6; cdr3_length: 14; d_call: NA
cdr3_nt: TGTGCCAGCAGCCCCCCGGGGGGCTTAACTAGCACAGATACGCAGTATTTT; cdr3_aa: CASSPPGGLTSTDTQYF; clone_size: NA; j_call: TRBJ2-3; v_call: TRBV7-9; cdr3_length: 17; d_call: NA